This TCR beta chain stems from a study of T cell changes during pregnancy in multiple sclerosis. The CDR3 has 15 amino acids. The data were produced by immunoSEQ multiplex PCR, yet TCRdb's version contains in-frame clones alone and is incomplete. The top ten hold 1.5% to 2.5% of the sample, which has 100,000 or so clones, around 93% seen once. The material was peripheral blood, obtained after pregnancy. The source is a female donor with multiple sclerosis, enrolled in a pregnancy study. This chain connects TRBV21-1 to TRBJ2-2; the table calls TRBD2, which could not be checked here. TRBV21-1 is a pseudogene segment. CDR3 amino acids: CATGTSGTEAGELFF. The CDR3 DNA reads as TGTGCCACCGGGACTAGCGGGACCGAGGCCGGGGAGCTGTTTTTT.